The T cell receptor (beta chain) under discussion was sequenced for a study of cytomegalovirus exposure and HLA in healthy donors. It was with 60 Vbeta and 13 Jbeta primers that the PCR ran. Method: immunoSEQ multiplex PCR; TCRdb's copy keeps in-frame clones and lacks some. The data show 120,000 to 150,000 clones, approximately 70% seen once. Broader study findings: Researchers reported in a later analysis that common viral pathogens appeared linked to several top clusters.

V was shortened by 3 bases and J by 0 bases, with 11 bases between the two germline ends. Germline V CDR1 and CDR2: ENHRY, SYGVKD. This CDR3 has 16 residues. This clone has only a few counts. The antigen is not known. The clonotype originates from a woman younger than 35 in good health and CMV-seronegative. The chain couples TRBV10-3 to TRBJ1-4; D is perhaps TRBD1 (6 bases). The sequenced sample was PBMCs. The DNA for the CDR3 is TGTGCCATCAGTGATGCCAGGGGAGCAACTAATGAAAAACTGTTTTTT. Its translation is CAISDARGATNEKLFF.